The TCR beta chain under discussion was sequenced for a study of shared clonotypes between healthy human individuals. The donor population consisted of healthy HIV-negative adults with no recent acute infections or vaccinations. Within Nashville, Tennessee resided all donors, each a Caucasian adult. Unsorted material relied on some 90 million PBMCs as the source of genomic DNA. Germline V gene lookup returns CDR1 WSHSY and CDR2 SAAADI. V was pared by 6 bases and J by 1 base, with 12 bases between. The CDR3 is made up of 14 amino acids. Generated by immunoSEQ multiplex PCR, the TCRdb table keeps only in-frame clones and is missing some. The repertoire holds around 530,000 clones, with roughly 79% as singletons.

This clonotype was sampled from a woman aged 40 to 49 in good health. Some clones in this sample may be carry-over from other donors' samples. The chain couples TRBV10-2 to TRBJ2-5; D ambiguous. The sample was PBMCs. The CDR3 sequence is CASRENGFQETQYF. The CDR3 region has the DNA TGCGCCAGCAGGGAAAATGGTTTCCAAGAGACCCAGTACTTC.